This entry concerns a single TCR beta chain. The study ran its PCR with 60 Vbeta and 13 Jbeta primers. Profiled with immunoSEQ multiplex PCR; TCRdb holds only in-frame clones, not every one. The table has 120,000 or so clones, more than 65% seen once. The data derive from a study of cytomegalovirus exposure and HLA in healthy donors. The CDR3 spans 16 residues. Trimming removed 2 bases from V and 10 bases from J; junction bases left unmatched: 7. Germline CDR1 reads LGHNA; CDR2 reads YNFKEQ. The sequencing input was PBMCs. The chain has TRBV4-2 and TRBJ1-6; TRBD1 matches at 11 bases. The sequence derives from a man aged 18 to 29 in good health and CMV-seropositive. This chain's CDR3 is CASSQSSRTGGSPLHF. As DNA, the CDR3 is TGTGCCAGCAGCCAAAGCAGCAGGACAGGGGGCTCACCCCTCCACTTT.